The 15 T cell receptor beta chains reported below all come from one sample, sequenced in a study of cytomegalovirus exposure and HLA in healthy donors. It was with 60 Vbeta and 13 Jbeta primers that the PCR ran. Some clones are missing from TCRdb's copy, which holds only in-frame ones; the method was immunoSEQ multiplex PCR. Among some 94,000 clones listed, around 77% were seen once. The sequenced sample consisted of PBMCs. Receptor source: a man aged 35 to 55 in good health and CMV-seronegative.

Here the CDR3 reads CASSLAFGSGYNNSPLHF. CDR3 bases: TGTGCCAGCAGCTTAGCGTTCGGGAGTGGGTACAATAATTCACCCCTCCACTTT. The chain recombines TRBV7-8 with TRBJ1-6; D is undetermined. Trimming took off 0 bases at V and 5 bases at J, with 17 bases between the two ends. This CDR3 is 18 amino acids long. Germline V gene data show CDR1 as SGHVS and CDR2 as FQNEAQ.

The chain carries TRBV30 and TRBJ1-2; D uncertain. From germline, CDR1 is GTSNPN and CDR2 SVGIG (reference sequence). Trimming took off 7 bases at V and 8 bases at J, with 20 bases between the two ends. The CDR3 has 13 residues. CDR3 residues: CASSSGLASGYTF. DNA for the CDR3: TGTGCCTCTTCCTCCGGGTTAGCGAGCGGCTACACCTTC.

The chain has TRBV7-8 and TRBJ1-2; TRBD1 matches 7 bases. The J segment lost 5 bases and the V segment lost 0 bases, leaving 3 bases of the junction unmatched. Per germline, CDR1 SGHVS and CDR2 FQNEAQ. This CDR3 has 14 amino acids. CDR3 nucleotides: TGTGCCAGCAGCTTAGCAGGGGGCGGGTATGGCTACACCTTC. The encoded protein is CASSLAGGGYGYTF.

The gene calls are TRBV2 and TRBJ2-1; 9 bases match TRBD2. Trimming took 9 bases from V and 5 from J; bases not matched to a gene: 8. Germline values: CDR1 SNHLY, CDR2 FYNNEI. CDR3 size: 14 residues. CDR3: CASRSTSGDNEQFF. The CDR3 region has the DNA TGTGCCAGTCGCTCGACTAGCGGAGACAATGAGCAGTTCTTC.

J is TRBJ1-6 and V is TRBV19, with D unresolved. The length of the CDR3 is 16 residues. With 5 bases removed from V and 2 bases from J, the gap between germline ends came to 13 bases. Germline CDR1 is LNHDA and CDR2 is SQIVND (reference sequence). CDR3: CASSASVGAYNSPLHF. In nucleotides, the CDR3 is TGTGCCAGTAGTGCGTCCGTTGGAGCCTATAATTCACCCCTCCACTTT.

The chain carries TRBV18 and TRBJ1-2; 7 bases fit TRBD1. CDR1 is KGHSH and CDR2 is LQKENI in the germline V gene. CDR3 size: 13 residues. V lost 3 bases, J lost 3 bases, and 1 base stayed unmatched. In DNA, the CDR3 is TGTGCCAGCTCACCCGGGACAGACTATGGCTACACCTTC. Protein sequence: CASSPGTDYGYTF.

The rearrangement links TRBV5-8 to TRBJ2-5; a possible D gene is TRBD2 (5 bases). The better agreement between TRBJ2-7 and the DNA end casts doubt on the J call. The CDR3 runs to 13 residues. CDR1 is SGHTS and CDR2 is YDEGEE in the germline V gene. The CDR3 DNA is TGTGCCAGTCCAGCCGGGAATACCTACGAGCAGTACTTC. As protein: CASPAGNTYEQYF.

V usage is TRBV2 and J usage is TRBJ2-1; a weak D match, TRBD1 (5 bases). Germline CDR1 SNHLY, CDR2 FYNNEI. This CDR3 contains 15 residues. Trimming removed 8 bases from V and 7 bases from J, with 21 bases in between. For the CDR3, the DNA is TGTGCCAGCTTCTATGCTGTGGGGCCGGGTAATGAGCAGTTCTTC. Encoded protein: CASFYAVGPGNEQFF.

The chain has TRBV6-6 and TRBJ1-2, with D unclear. V was cut by 7 bases and J by 3 bases, with 12 bases left in between. Germline V CDR1 and CDR2: MNHNY, SVGAGI (reference sequence). The CDR3 spans 13 residues. The CDR3 DNA is TGTGCCAGCACCACCGAGGTGGACTATGGCTACACCTTC. Its translation: CASTTEVDYGYTF.

The chain uses TRBV15 and TRBJ2-5; possible D gene TRBD2, 6 bases. Deletions cut 5 bases from V and 0 bases from J, with 13 bases between. Germline CDR1 and CDR2: LNHNV and YYDKDF (reference sequence). CDR3 length equals 15 residues. In DNA, the CDR3 is TGTGCCACCAGCGATGGGACTTCCTACCAAGAGACCCAGTACTTC. Protein sequence: CATSDGTSYQETQYF.

This chain links TRBV5-6 with TRBJ2-3; D perhaps matches TRBD2 (6 bases). The V gene lost 1 base and the J gene lost 2 bases, with 20 bases spanning the gap. The CDR3 loop spans 18 amino acids. Germline V gene lookup returns CDR1 SGHDT and CDR2 YYEEEE. CDR3 sequence reads: CASSLSLRTGEDTDTQYF. The CDR3 bases are TGTGCCAGCAGCTTGTCCCTCCGAACGGGAGAAGACACAGATACGCAGTATTTT.

Note on this clone: The same CDR3 also results from other DNA sequences found in this sample. The chain has TRBV27 and TRBJ1-5, with TRBD1 matching over 8 bases. From germline, CDR1 is MNHEY and CDR2 SMNVEV (reference sequence). V shed 6 bases, J shed 2 bases, and the junction held 6 bases outside the gene matches. This CDR3 has 15 amino acids. The CDR3 region has the DNA TGTGCCAGCAGCCTAGACAGGGGAGGCAATCAGCCCCAGCATTTT. Amino acid sequence: CASSLDRGGNQPQHF.

This rearrangement joins TRBV23-1 to TRBJ1-2; D gene unclear. TRBV23-1 is an ORF; its function is uncertain. The CDR3 consists of 18 residues. V was clipped by 6 bases and J by 3 bases, with 26 bases between them. CDR3 DNA sequence: TGCGCCAGCAGCCGAATAACCTTAAGGGAGGGTTTGGACTATGGCTACACCTTC. This codes for CASSRITLREGLDYGYTF.

The chain recombines TRBV5-1 with TRBJ2-1, with TRBD2 matching 7 bases. The V segment lost 3 bases and the J segment 3 bases; nucleotides outside the gene matches: 3. The CDR3 runs to 14 residues. Germline assignment: CDR1 SGHRS and CDR2 YFSETQ. Here the CDR3 DNA reads TGCGCCAGCAGCTACGGCGGGGGCTACAATGAGCAGTTCTTC. It encodes CASSYGGGYNEQFF.

This clone showed up just a few times. This rearrangement joins TRBV2 to TRBJ2-7, with D tentatively TRBD1 (5 bases). V was trimmed by 4 bases and J by 0 bases, leaving 10 bases between them. Germline values: CDR1 SNHLY, CDR2 FYNNEI. The CDR3 contains 14 residues. CDR3 loop: CASSVTGLSYEQYF. CDR3 sequence (DNA): TGTGCCAGCAGTGTAACAGGTCTCTCCTACGAGCAGTACTTC.